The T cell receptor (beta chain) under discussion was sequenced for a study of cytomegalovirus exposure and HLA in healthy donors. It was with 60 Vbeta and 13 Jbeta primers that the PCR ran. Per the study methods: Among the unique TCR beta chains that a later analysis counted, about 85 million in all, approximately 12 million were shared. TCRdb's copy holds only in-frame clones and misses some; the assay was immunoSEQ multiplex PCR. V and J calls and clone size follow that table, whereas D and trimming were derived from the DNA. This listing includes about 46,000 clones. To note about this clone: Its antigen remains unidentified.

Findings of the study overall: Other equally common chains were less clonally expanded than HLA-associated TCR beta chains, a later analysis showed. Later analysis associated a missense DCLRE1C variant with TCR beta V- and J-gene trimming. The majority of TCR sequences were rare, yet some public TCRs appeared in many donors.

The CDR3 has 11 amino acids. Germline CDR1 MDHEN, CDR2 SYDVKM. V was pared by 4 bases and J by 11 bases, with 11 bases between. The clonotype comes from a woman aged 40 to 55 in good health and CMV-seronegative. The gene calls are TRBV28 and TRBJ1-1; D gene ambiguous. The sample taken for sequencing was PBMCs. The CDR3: CASSWARGAFF. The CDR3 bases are TGTGCCAGCAGTTGGGCCCGAGGGGCTTTCTTT.